This note documents a single TCR beta chain sequence. Sequencing was performed with immunoSEQ multiplex PCR; in TCRdb, only in-frame clones are kept and a portion is missing. The data contain approximately 10,000 clones, 75% to 80% of them singletons. As for treatment: randomized to nivolumab then ipilimumab (arm A) or the reverse (arm B). This sample is drawn from a study of sequential checkpoint blockade in melanoma. Study-level background: Maintenance nivolumab came after either treatment sequence.

Germline V lookup: CDR1 SEHNR, CDR2 FQNEAQ (reference sequence). This CDR3 is 15 amino acids long. Trimming took 5 bases from V and 2 from J; bases not matched to a gene: 5. This sample comprised CD8+ T cells sorted from blood (inferred from file names), obtained from a patient given nivolumab and ipilimumab in sequence. The receptor was isolated from a human donor with melanoma. This chain uses TRBV7-9 with TRBJ2-5; 10 bases match TRBD2. The CDR3 loop is CASSPSGRSQETQYF. The CDR3 bases are TGTGCCAGCAGCCCTAGCGGGAGAAGTCAAGAGACCCAGTACTTC.